Following are 27 T cell receptor beta chains from one sample sequenced in a study of cytomegalovirus exposure and HLA in healthy donors. Profiled with immunoSEQ multiplex PCR; TCRdb holds only in-frame clones, not every one. The sample lists some 350,000 clones; roughly 90% were seen once. Sequenced: PBMCs. The receptors originated from a woman aged 30 to 39 in good health and CMV-seropositive.

The chain joins TRBV5-6 to TRBJ2-6; D call uncertain. The V gene's germline CDR1 is SGHDT and CDR2 YYEEEE. Trimming stripped 6 bases from V and 4 bases from J, with 8 bases between. The CDR3 runs 13 residues. CDR3 sequence: CASTLGGANVLTF. In nucleotides, the CDR3 is TGTGCCAGCACCTTAGGGGGGGCCAACGTCCTGACTTTC.

The chain has TRBV29-1 and TRBJ2-7; 10 positions agree with TRBD2. The trim removed 4 bases at V and 3 bases at J, leaving 3 bases unmatched. CDR3 size: 13 residues. Germline V gene data show CDR1 as SQVTM and CDR2 as ANQGSEA. This chain's CDR3 is CSVVGTSDYEQYF. The CDR3 DNA is TGCAGCGTTGTCGGGACTAGCGACTACGAGCAGTACTTC.

The J gene is TRBJ1-5, the V gene TRBV18; 8 nucleotides align to TRBD1. Per germline, CDR1 KGHSH and CDR2 LQKENI. The length of the CDR3 is 15 residues. With 4 bases clipped from V and 5 bases from J, the junction kept 7 bases outside the gene matches. The CDR3 sequence: CASSLKEGQDQPQHF. Written as DNA, the CDR3 is TGTGCCAGCTCACTAAAAGAGGGACAGGATCAGCCCCAGCATTTT.

The chain joins TRBV19 to TRBJ2-7; maybe TRBD2 (6 bases). Germline V gene sequence: CDR1 LNHDA, CDR2 SQIVND (reference sequence). The CDR3 extends over 13 amino acids. V was clipped by 0 bases and J by 6 bases, with 9 bases between them. The CDR3 DNA reads as TGTGCCAGTAGTATAGAGAGGACTACCGAGCAGTACTTC. Its translation is CASSIERTTEQYF.

CDR3 residues: CAWMDGLGANGANVLTF. CDR3 nucleotides: TGTGCCTGGATGGATGGTCTGGGGGCGAACGGGGCCAACGTCCTGACTTTC. J is TRBJ2-6 and V is TRBV30; TRBD1 might be the D (6 bases). Germline CDR1 GTSNPN, CDR2 SVGIG (reference sequence). Trimming left V 4 bases short and J 4 bases short, with 20 bases between. The length of the CDR3 is 17 residues.

The chain recombines TRBV2 with TRBJ2-4; TRBD1 agrees at 7 bases. Germline V CDR1 and CDR2: SNHLY, FYNNEI. The V segment lost 6 bases and the J segment 8 bases; nucleotides outside the gene matches: 7. The CDR3 has 13 residues. Written as DNA, the CDR3 is TGTGCCAGCAGGAGGGACACAGGGGACATTCAGTACTTC. Amino acid sequence: CASRRDTGDIQYF.

The J gene is TRBJ1-5, the V gene TRBV4-1; D is uncertain. The CDR3 consists of 16 residues. Germline V gives CDR1 MGHRA, CDR2 YSYEKL. V shed 0 bases and J shed 3 bases, with 12 bases lying between them. For the CDR3, the DNA is TGCGCCAGCAGCCAAGATCGGGGAGAATACAATCAGCCCCAGCATTTT. Protein: CASSQDRGEYNQPQHF.

CDR3 sequence (DNA): TGTGCCACGGGTGCGGGGGCCAACGTCCTGACTTTC. Protein sequence: CATGAGANVLTF. The chain combines TRBV19 with TRBJ2-6; D gene unclear. V lost 10 bases and J lost 4, with 8 bases in between. This CDR3 region has 12 residues. Germline V gene lookup returns CDR1 LNHDA and CDR2 SQIVND (reference sequence).

This clone was seen a few times. The chain joins TRBV7-7 to TRBJ2-2; 7 nucleotides line up with TRBD2. CDR3 length: 13 amino acids. Unmatched junction bases numbered 3, after V lost 5 bases and J lost 6 bases. CDR1 SSHAT and CDR2 FNYEAQ come from the germline V gene (reference sequence). CDR3 loop: CASSPGRSGELFF. DNA of the CDR3: TGTGCCAGCAGCCCCGGGAGGTCCGGGGAGCTGTTTTTT.

The rearrangement joins TRBV30 to TRBJ1-1; D call uncertain. V dropped 2 bases and J dropped 3 bases, with 10 bases sitting between them. CDR1 is GTSNPN, CDR2 SVGIG, per germline (reference sequence). The CDR3 is 13 amino acids. CDR3 protein: CAWSLLSDTEAFF. Here the CDR3 DNA reads TGTGCCTGGAGTCTCCTGTCCGACACTGAAGCTTTCTTT. The full variable domain, in which reference TRBV30 and TRBJ1-1 provide the parts outside the CDR3, is SQTIHQWPATLVQPVGSPLSLECTVEGTSNPNLYWYRQAAGRGLQLLFYSVGIGQISSEVPQNLSASRPQDRQFILSSKKLLLSDSGFYLCAWSLLSDTEAFFGQGTRLTVV.

The V gene is TRBV4-1, the J gene TRBJ2-3, with 8 nucleotides matching TRBD1. The junction had 4 bases not matched to a gene; V was cut back by 4 bases and J by 10 bases. The CDR3 contains 12 residues. Germline loops: CDR1 MGHRA, CDR2 YSYEKL. CDR3 amino acids: CASSPTGEAQYF. CDR3 nucleotide sequence: TGCGCCAGCAGCCCGACAGGGGAGGCGCAGTATTTT.

Details on this clone: Other nucleotide sequences from this sample produce the same CDR3. This chain joins TRBV29-1 and TRBJ2-7; 8 bases map to TRBD1. Germline V gene data show CDR1 as SQVTM and CDR2 as ANQGSEA. CDR3 length: 11 residues. The J segment lost 2 bases and the V segment lost 6 bases, leaving 0 bases of the junction unmatched. CDR3: CSVGQAYEQYF. Written as DNA, the CDR3 is TGCAGCGTGGGACAGGCCTACGAGCAGTACTTC.

This clone has only a few counts. This chain links TRBV6-6 with TRBJ2-5, with TRBD1 as a possible D gene (6 bases). The CDR3 has 15 residues. Deletions cut 7 bases from V and 3 bases from J, with 18 bases between. Germline CDR1 and CDR2: MNHNY and SVGAGI (reference sequence). CDR3 nucleotides: TGTGCCAGCACCCGTTCGTCCAGGGGCGAAGAGACCCAGTACTTC. As protein: CASTRSSRGEETQYF.

This chain uses TRBV28 with TRBJ1-4, with TRBD1 matching over 8 bases. With 6 bases clipped from V and 11 bases from J, the junction kept 14 bases outside the gene matches. The CDR3 consists of 15 residues. Germline values: CDR1 MDHEN, CDR2 SYDVKM. DNA for the CDR3: TGTGCCAGCAGCGACAGGACAGGGTACTCTTCCAAACTGTTTTTT. Amino acids: CASSDRTGYSSKLFF. Drawing the rest from reference TRBV28 and TRBJ1-4, the complete variable domain is DVKVTQSSRYLVKRTGEKVFLECVQDMDHENMFWYRQDPGLGLRLIYFSYDVKMKEKGDIPEGYSVSREKKERFSLILESASTNQTSMYLCASSDRTGYSSKLFFGSGTQLSVL.

V usage is TRBV18 and J usage is TRBJ1-1, with 12 bases identical to TRBD1. The CDR3 has 15 residues. The V and J ends lost 5 bases and 4 bases, in that order; junction bases with no gene match: 5. Germline-derived CDR1 and CDR2 are KGHSH and LQKENI. CDR3 bases: TGTGCCAGCTCAAAGGGACAGGGGGCTCGCACTGAAGCTTTCTTT. It encodes CASSKGQGARTEAFF.

About this clone itself: This same CDR3 is encoded by further DNA sequences in the sample. This chain connects TRBV5-1 to TRBJ1-1; 8 nucleotides match TRBD1. This CDR3 has 14 amino acids. The junction had 10 bases not matched to a gene; V was cut back by 4 bases and J by 8 bases. Germline-derived CDR1 and CDR2 are SGHRS and YFSETQ. The CDR3 loop reads CASSQGQGGTEAFF. The CDR3 DNA is TGCGCCAGCAGCCAAGGACAGGGAGGGACGGAAGCTTTCTTT.

The chain uses TRBV5-1 and TRBJ2-2; D is undetermined. CDR3 length: 12 residues. Trimming pared 0 bases from V and 7 bases from J, leaving 4 bases between. Germline CDR1 and CDR2: SGHRS and YFSETQ. CDR3: CASSLVLGELFF. The CDR3 DNA follows: TGCGCCAGCAGCTTGGTCCTCGGGGAGCTGTTTTTT.

The chain recombines TRBV5-1 with TRBJ2-2, with 9 nucleotides matching TRBD1. The CDR3 is 16 residues long. Per the germline V gene, CDR1 is SGHRS and CDR2 is YFSETQ. The junction had 4 bases not matched to a gene; V was cut back by 4 bases and J by 0 bases. The CDR3: CASSPGQGSNTGELFF. CDR3 in DNA: TGCGCCAGCAGCCCTGGACAGGGGTCGAACACCGGGGAGCTGTTTTTT. The full variable domain, completed using reference TRBV5-1 and TRBJ2-2, is KAGVTQTPRYLIKTRGQQVTLSCSPISGHRSVSWYQQTPGQGLQFLFEYFSETQRNKGNFPGRFSGRQFSNSRSEMNVSTLELGDSALYLCASSPGQGSNTGELFFGEGSRLTVL.

The chain links TRBV6-4 to TRBJ2-1; no firm D call. Looked up from germline, CDR1 is MRHNA and CDR2 is SNTAGT. V lost 3 bases, J lost 6 bases, and 9 bases lay in between. This CDR3 is 13 amino acids long. CDR3 bases: TGTGCCAGCAGTGAGAGAATCTCCAATGAGCAGTTCTTC. It specifies CASSERISNEQFF.

V gene TRBV27 combines with J gene TRBJ2-1, with 10 nucleotides matching TRBD2. Germline V gene sequence: CDR1 MNHEY, CDR2 SMNVEV (reference sequence). With V trimmed by 5 bases and J by 8 bases, 6 bases remained unmatched. This CDR3 has 14 amino acids. The CDR3 reads CASSAKLAGDEQFF. DNA of the CDR3: TGTGCCAGCAGTGCCAAGCTAGCGGGGGATGAGCAGTTCTTC.

The J gene is TRBJ2-1, the V gene TRBV29-1; 7 bases match TRBD1. The germline CDR1 and CDR2 sequences are SQVTM and ANQGSEA. V lost 5 bases and J lost 12; bases outside the gene matches: 7. This CDR3 region has 11 residues. The CDR3 protein is CSVTGAEGQFF. The DNA for the CDR3 is TGCAGCGTTACAGGGGCCGAGGGGCAGTTCTTC.

This sequence joins TRBV11-1 and TRBJ2-4; 12 bases map to TRBD2. Per the germline V gene, CDR1 is SGHAT and CDR2 is FQDESV (reference sequence). After removal of 1 base from V and 6 bases from J, the junction contained 7 bases not matched to a gene. The CDR3 is made up of 17 amino acids. CDR3 in DNA: TGTGCCAGCAGCTTAGATCTAGCGGGAGGGCCCGTAAACATTCAGTACTTC. This codes for CASSLDLAGGPVNIQYF.

This clone was observed a few times. This chain uses TRBV7-9 with TRBJ2-1; D not certain. Germline CDR1 and CDR2: SEHNR and FQNEAQ (reference sequence). This CDR3 spans 13 amino acids. V lost 6 bases to trimming and J lost 10 bases, with 16 bases between them. The CDR3 here is CASRPTTSPEQFF. CDR3 nucleotide sequence: TGTGCCAGCAGACCAACGACCAGCCCGGAGCAGTTCTTC.

The gene calls are TRBV4-2 and TRBJ1-3; 7 bases fit TRBD1. CDR3 length equals 16 residues. Germline V CDR1 and CDR2: LGHNA, YNFKEQ. Trimming at V came to 8 bases and at J to 0 bases, leaving 10 bases not matched to a gene. DNA of the CDR3: TGTGCCAGCGTACGGGACAGTTCTAACTCTGGAAACACCATATATTTT. This gives the protein CASVRDSSNSGNTIYF.

The table lists this clone with a few counts. V is TRBV4-3 and J is TRBJ1-1; 10 bases are shared with TRBD1. There are 16 residues in the CDR3. Losses at the gene ends were 4 bases for V and 4 bases for J; bases not matched to a gene: 9. The V gene's germline CDR1 is LGHNA and CDR2 YSLEER. The CDR3 is CASSPKAGQGGTEAFF. Here the CDR3 DNA reads TGCGCCAGCAGCCCGAAAGCAGGACAGGGGGGCACTGAAGCTTTCTTT.

V is TRBV7-2 and J is TRBJ2-2; perhaps TRBD2 as D (5 bases). Germline lookup yields CDR1 SGHTA and CDR2 FQGNSA. Trimming cost V 7 bases and J 0 bases, with 15 bases left between them. This CDR3 region has 16 residues. The CDR3 reads CASNQFPTTNTGELFF. Here the CDR3 DNA reads TGTGCCAGCAACCAATTCCCGACTACGAACACCGGGGAGCTGTTTTTT.

This clone was detected once. The chain uses TRBV9 and TRBJ2-7; D gene unclear. The V gene lost 4 bases and the J gene lost 4 bases, with 12 bases spanning the gap. The CDR3 loop spans 13 amino acids. The germline CDR1 and CDR2 sequences are SGDLS and YYNGEE. This chain's CDR3 is CASSPGLVYEQYF. The CDR3 coding sequence is TGTGCCAGCAGCCCCGGGTTGGTATACGAGCAGTACTTC.